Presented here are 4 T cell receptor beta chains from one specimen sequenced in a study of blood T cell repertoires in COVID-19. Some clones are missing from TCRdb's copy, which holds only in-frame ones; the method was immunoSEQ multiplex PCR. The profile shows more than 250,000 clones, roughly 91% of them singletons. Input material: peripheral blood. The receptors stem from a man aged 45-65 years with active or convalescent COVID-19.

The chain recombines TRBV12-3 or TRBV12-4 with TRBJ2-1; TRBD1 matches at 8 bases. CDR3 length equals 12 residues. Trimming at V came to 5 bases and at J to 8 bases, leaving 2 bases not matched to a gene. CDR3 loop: CASSRTGHEQFF. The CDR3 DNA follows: TGTGCCAGCAGTCGGACAGGGCATGAGCAGTTCTTC.

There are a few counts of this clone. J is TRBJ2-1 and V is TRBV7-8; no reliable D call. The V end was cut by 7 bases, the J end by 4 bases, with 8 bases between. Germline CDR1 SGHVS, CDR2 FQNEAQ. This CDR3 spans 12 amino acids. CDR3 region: CASTQNYNEQFF. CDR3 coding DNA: TGTGCCAGCACCCAGAATTACAATGAGCAGTTCTTC.

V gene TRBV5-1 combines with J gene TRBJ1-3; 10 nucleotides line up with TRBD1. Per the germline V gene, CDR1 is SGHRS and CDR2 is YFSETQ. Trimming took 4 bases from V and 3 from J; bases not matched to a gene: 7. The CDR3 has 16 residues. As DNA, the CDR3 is TGCGCCAGCAGCCCAGGGACAGGGGTTCTTGGAAACACCATATATTTT. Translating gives CASSPGTGVLGNTIYF. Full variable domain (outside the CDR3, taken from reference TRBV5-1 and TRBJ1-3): KAGVTQTPRYLIKTRGQQVTLSCSPISGHRSVSWYQQTPGQGLQFLFEYFSETQRNKGNFPGRFSGRQFSNSRSEMNVSTLELGDSALYLCASSPGTGVLGNTIYFGEGSWLTVV.

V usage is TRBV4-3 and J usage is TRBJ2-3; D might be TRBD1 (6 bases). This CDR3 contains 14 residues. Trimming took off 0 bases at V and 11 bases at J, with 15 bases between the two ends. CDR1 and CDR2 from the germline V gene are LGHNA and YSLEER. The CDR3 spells CASSQDRTDGGQYF. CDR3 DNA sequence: TGCGCCAGCAGCCAAGATAGGACAGACGGCGGGCAGTATTTT.